A single sample is the source of the 31 T cell receptor beta chains below, sequenced in a study of OX40 agonist ivuxolimab in advanced cancers. The repertoire was sequenced with immunoSEQ multiplex PCR; TCRdb's copy has only in-frame clones and lacks some. The repertoire holds 50,000 to 65,000 clones, with 80% to 95% as singletons. Sequenced material: CD4+ or CD8+ T cells sorted from blood, taken in a trial of the OX40 agonist ivuxolimab. Receptors were obtained from an adult with an advanced solid tumor such as melanoma, head and neck, liver or kidney cancer.

This clone has more than one count but fewer than ten. V and J are TRBV19 and TRBJ1-2; 9 bases map to TRBD1. The CDR3 consists of 14 residues. The V segment lost 5 bases and the J segment 2 bases; nucleotides outside the gene matches: 3. Germline CDR1 reads LNHDA; CDR2 reads SQIVND (reference sequence). CDR3 in amino acids: CASSAGTGNYGYTF. The CDR3 nucleotides are TGTGCCAGTAGTGCCGGGACAGGGAACTATGGCTACACCTTC.

This clone appeared once. At one end the junction does not follow the germline gene, possibly because of a read error. J is TRBJ2-4 and V is TRBV7-9; a possible D gene is TRBD1 (6 bases). The CDR3 is 16 residues long. Per germline, CDR1 SEHNR and CDR2 FQNEAQ (reference sequence). CDR3 region: CASSLARDIAKNIQYF. The CDR3 DNA follows: TGTGCCAGCAGCCTAGCCCGGGACATAGCCAAAAACATTCAGTACTTC. The complete variable domain, with remaining parts taken from reference TRBV7-9 and TRBJ2-4, reads DTGVSQNPRHKITKRGQNVTFRCDPISEHNRLYWYRQTLGQGPEFLTYFQNEAQLEKSRLLSDRFSAERPKGSFSTLEIQRTEQGDSAMYLCASSLARDIAKNIQYFGAGTRLSVL.

The chain employs TRBV5-5 and TRBJ2-7; 7 nucleotides agree with TRBD2. V lost 1 base and J lost 4; bases outside the gene matches: 14. This CDR3 spans 17 amino acids. Germline loops: CDR1 SGHKS, CDR2 YYEKEE (reference sequence). The CDR3 DNA is TGTGCCAGCAGCTTGTTGGCCCCTAGCGGAGTAGTTTACGAGCAGTACTTC. Protein sequence: CASSLLAPSGVVYEQYF.

By proportion, this clone is medium-sized (0.01 to 0.1%). This chain joins TRBV29-1 and TRBJ2-7; 7 bases align to TRBD1. The germline gives CDR1 SQVTM, CDR2 ANQGSEA. This CDR3 contains 14 residues. V lost 7 bases to trimming and J lost 2 bases; unmatched junction nucleotides: 11. The CDR3 spells CSAITGTAAYEQYF. The DNA of the CDR3 is TGCAGCGCCATAACCGGGACAGCGGCCTACGAGCAGTACTTC.

The J gene is TRBJ1-5, the V gene TRBV28; D is uncertain. The CDR3 extends over 14 amino acids. V gave up 6 bases and J gave up 0 bases, with 9 bases separating them. From germline, CDR1 is MDHEN and CDR2 SYDVKM. Here the CDR3 DNA reads TGTGCCAGCAGCCCAGTTGATAGCAATCAGCCCCAGCATTTT. Residues: CASSPVDSNQPQHF.

The J gene is TRBJ2-1, the V gene TRBV19; 8 bases agree with TRBD1. With 5 bases clipped from V and 4 bases from J, the junction kept 13 bases outside the gene matches. Germline CDR1 LNHDA, CDR2 SQIVND (reference sequence). This CDR3 spans 17 amino acids. CDR3 in amino acids: CASSETGAGGLYNEQFF. CDR3 bases: TGTGCCAGTAGTGAGACAGGGGCAGGGGGTTTGTACAATGAGCAGTTCTTC.

This clone was counted between two and nine times. The rearrangement uses TRBV18 and TRBJ1-1, with 7 bases matching TRBD1. The V segment lost 3 bases and the J segment 7 bases; nucleotides outside the gene matches: 8. CDR1 KGHSH and CDR2 LQKENI come from the germline V gene. CDR3 length: 14 residues. CDR3 nucleotide sequence: TGTGCCAGCTCACCCGACAGGGAGACGGTTGAAGCTTTCTTT. Translating it yields CASSPDRETVEAFF.

The chain employs TRBV7-6 and TRBJ2-1; D gene unclear. CDR1 is SGHVS, CDR2 FNYEAQ, per germline. This CDR3 has 16 amino acids. V was clipped by 1 base and J by 0 bases, with 10 bases between them. The CDR3 region has the DNA TGTGCCAGCAGCTTAGATGTGGGATTCTCCTACAATGAGCAGTTCTTC. Translating it yields CASSLDVGFSYNEQFF.

This chain links TRBV28 with TRBJ1-5, with TRBD1 matching over 7 bases. J gave up 1 base and V 5 bases, and 2 bases lay outside the gene matches. The CDR3 contains 14 residues. Germline values: CDR1 MDHEN, CDR2 SYDVKM. The CDR3 is CASSHRGSNQPQHF. Here the CDR3 DNA reads TGTGCCAGCAGTCACAGGGGCAGCAATCAGCCCCAGCATTTT.

This chain connects TRBV11-2 to TRBJ2-3; TRBD2 agrees at 12 bases. This CDR3 is built from 16 residues. Trimming at V came to 3 bases and at J to 2 bases, leaving 3 bases not matched to a gene. Germline CDR1 is SGHAT and CDR2 is FQNNGV. In nucleotides, the CDR3 is TGTGCCAGCAGCTTGGGGACTAGCGGGTACACAGATACGCAGTATTTT. Amino acid sequence: CASSLGTSGYTDTQYF.

This chain joins TRBV15 and TRBJ2-7; 8 bases align to TRBD1. Per the germline V gene, CDR1 is LNHNV and CDR2 is YYDKDF (reference sequence). The V and J ends lost 4 bases and 2 bases, in that order; junction bases with no gene match: 13. The CDR3 consists of 17 residues. CDR3 nucleotides: TGTGCCACCAGCACCACAGGACAGGGAGCCAAGACCTACGAGCAGTACTTC. Translating it yields CATSTTGQGAKTYEQYF.

J is TRBJ2-5 and V is TRBV21-1; TRBD2 reflects the table's D call only, with no check against the DNA. TRBV21-1 is designated a pseudogene. This CDR3 has 15 residues. CDR3 amino acids: CASSKGGAGAETQYF. DNA of the CDR3: TGTGCCAGCAGCAAAGGGGGGGCGGGAGCAGAGACCCAGTACTTC.

The chain employs TRBV5-1 and TRBJ1-2; D remains unclear. The CDR3 covers 15 residues. The V and J ends lost 4 bases and 4 bases respectively, with 17 bases between them. Germline lookup yields CDR1 SGHRS and CDR2 YFSETQ. The CDR3 nucleotides are TGCGCCAGCAGCCGCGGATCAGGTGTCGGCTATGGCTACACCTTC. This gives the protein CASSRGSGVGYGYTF.

This chain links TRBV28 with TRBJ2-7, with 9 bases lining up with TRBD1. Germline V gene data show CDR1 as MDHEN and CDR2 as SYDVKM. This CDR3 region has 16 residues. V lost 1 base, J lost 0 bases, and 4 bases stayed unmatched. The CDR3 bases are TGTGCCAGCAGTTTATTCCGGGACAGGGCCTCCTACGAGCAGTACTTC. It specifies CASSLFRDRASYEQYF.

The V gene is TRBV14, the J gene TRBJ1-1; D is possibly TRBD1 (5 bases). Germline V CDR1 and CDR2: SGHDN, FVKESK. Trimming removed 2 bases at V and 0 bases at J, with 10 bases between. CDR3 length: 15 residues. The CDR3 DNA sequence: TGTGCCAGCAGCCAAAGGGGAGGGTTGAACACTGAAGCTTTCTTT. This sequence encodes CASSQRGGLNTEAFF. Looking up the rest from reference TRBV14 and TRBJ1-1 gives the full variable domain: EAGVTQFPSHSVIEKGQTVTLRCDPISGHDNLYWYRRVMGKEIKFLLHFVKESKQDESGMPNNRFLAERTGGTYSTLKVQPAELEDSGVYFCASSQRGGLNTEAFFGQGTRLTVV.

This CDR3 reads CASSSPEGWDTQYF. In DNA form, the CDR3 reads TGTGCCAGCAGTTCCCCTGAAGGCTGGGATACGCAGTATTTT. The chain combines TRBV28 with TRBJ2-3, with D unclear. This CDR3 has 14 amino acids. Trimming shortened V by 4 bases and J by 6 bases, and 14 bases separated the two germline ends. Germline V CDR1 and CDR2: MDHEN, SYDVKM. Supplemented by reference TRBV28 and TRBJ2-3, the full variable domain reads DVKVTQSSRYLVKRTGEKVFLECVQDMDHENMFWYRQDPGLGLRLIYFSYDVKMKEKGDIPEGYSVSREKKERFSLILESASTNQTSMYLCASSSPEGWDTQYFGPGTRLTVL.

In its sample, this clone was seen once. The chain couples TRBV19 to TRBJ1-2; D is unresolved. This CDR3 is built from 14 residues. V gave up 1 base and J gave up 5 bases, with 11 bases separating them. Germline CDR1 reads LNHDA; CDR2 reads SQIVND (reference sequence). The CDR3 DNA follows: TGTGCCAGTAGTATAGGGGAGTTGGAATATGGCTACACCTTC. Translation: CASSIGELEYGYTF.

J is TRBJ2-3 and V is TRBV27; 10 positions agree with TRBD2. Germline values: CDR1 MNHEY, CDR2 SMNVEV (reference sequence). J gave up 2 bases and V 5 bases, and 4 bases lay outside the gene matches. This CDR3 comprises 15 residues. The CDR3 reads CASSQGLALTDTQYF. The DNA for the CDR3 is TGTGCCAGCAGTCAGGGACTAGCGCTCACAGATACGCAGTATTTT.

The V and J genes are TRBV30 and TRBJ1-2, with D possibly TRBD1 on 5 matching bases. The CDR3 has 15 residues. The V end was cut by 1 base, the J end by 5 bases, with 17 bases between. From germline, CDR1 is GTSNPN and CDR2 SVGIG (reference sequence). This CDR3 reads CAWSGRLGTPYGYTF. CDR3 DNA: TGTGCCTGGAGTGGCCGCCTCGGGACTCCATATGGCTACACCTTC. The whole variable domain, remainder taken from reference TRBV30 and TRBJ1-2, is SQTIHQWPATLVQPVGSPLSLECTVEGTSNPNLYWYRQAAGRGLQLLFYSVGIGQISSEVPQNLSASRPQDRQFILSSKKLLLSDSGFYLCAWSGRLGTPYGYTFGSGTRLTVV.

The rearrangement links TRBV6-4 to TRBJ2-3, with D possibly matching TRBD1 (7 bases). CDR1 is MRHNA, CDR2 SNTAGT, per germline. The CDR3 contains 17 residues. V shed 6 bases and J shed 2 bases, with 21 bases lying between them. The DNA of the CDR3 is TGTGCCAGCAGCCCGAGGGGACAGCGGGCCAACACAGATACGCAGTATTTT. It is translated as CASSPRGQRANTDTQYF.

V gene TRBV20-1 combines with J gene TRBJ2-3; D gene unclear. V lost 6 bases and J 3 bases, leaving 4 bases between the germline ends. CDR1 and CDR2 from the germline V gene are DFQATT and SNEGSKA (reference sequence). CDR3 length: 10 amino acids. CDR3 sequence: CSARTDTQYF. CDR3 nucleotides: TGCAGTGCAAGAACAGATACGCAGTATTTT.

The chain carries TRBV10-2 and TRBJ2-5, with D possibly being TRBD1 (6 bases). The V end was cut by 1 base, the J end by 5 bases, with 14 bases between. The CDR3 runs 15 residues. Germline CDR1 and CDR2: WSHSY and SAAADI. The CDR3 loop reads CASSELRQVFETQYF. In nucleotides, the CDR3 is TGCGCCAGCAGTGAGTTACGACAGGTCTTTGAGACCCAGTACTTC.

This chain connects TRBV5-6 to TRBJ2-1, with a weak D call TRBD2 (7 bases). The CDR3 runs 14 residues. The V end was cut by 6 bases, the J end by 9 bases, with 19 bases between. CDR1 SGHDT and CDR2 YYEEEE come from the germline V gene. CDR3 DNA sequence: TGTGCCAGCATCCCCTGGGGGGGCCGTGGTGAGCAGTTCTTC. Translated, it gives CASIPWGGRGEQFF.

V is TRBV6-5 and J is TRBJ1-2; D is possibly TRBD1 (5 bases). Germline CDR1 MNHEY, CDR2 SVGAGI. V lost 0 bases and J 3 bases, leaving 11 bases between the germline ends. The CDR3 covers 15 residues. The CDR3 here is CASSYSSGIDYGYTF. CDR3 DNA sequence: TGTGCCAGCAGTTACTCCTCAGGGATTGACTATGGCTACACCTTC.

The rearrangement links TRBV27 to TRBJ2-3, with TRBD1 identical over 9 bases. The CDR3 extends over 17 amino acids. The V gene's germline CDR1 is MNHEY and CDR2 SMNVEV (reference sequence). The J segment lost 3 bases and the V segment lost 5 bases, leaving 12 bases of the junction unmatched. This CDR3 is CASSHGQGWGLTDTQYF. CDR3 DNA sequence: TGTGCCAGCAGTCATGGACAGGGGTGGGGGTTAACAGATACGCAGTATTTT.

J is TRBJ1-5 and V is TRBV2; TRBD1 agrees at 7 bases. Germline V gene lookup returns CDR1 SNHLY and CDR2 FYNNEI. Trimming at V came to 6 bases and at J to 1 base, leaving 0 bases not matched to a gene. The CDR3 has 13 residues. DNA of the CDR3: TGTGCCAGCAGGACAGGGAGCAATCAGCCCCAGCATTTT. Translation gives CASRTGSNQPQHF.

The chain has TRBV13 and TRBJ2-7, with D possibly being TRBD1 (5 bases). Germline CDR1 is PRHDT and CDR2 is FYEKMQ (reference sequence). The CDR3 length is 12 residues. V was cut by 2 bases and J by 7 bases, with 9 bases left in between. In DNA, the CDR3 is TGTGCCAGCAGCTTATCAGGGATTGAGCAGTACTTC. This gives the protein CASSLSGIEQYF.

This clone was found a few times. The rearrangement links TRBV5-1 to TRBJ2-1; 9 nucleotides align to TRBD1. This CDR3 has 15 residues. V lost 2 bases to trimming and J lost 2 bases; unmatched junction nucleotides: 2. Germline assignment: CDR1 SGHRS and CDR2 YFSETQ. CDR3 in DNA: TGCGCCAGCAGCTTCACAGGGGGCGCCTACAATGAGCAGTTCTTC. Its protein is CASSFTGGAYNEQFF.

The CDR3 region is CASSQDRSTYEQYF. As DNA, the CDR3 is TGTGCCAGCAGCCAAGATAGGTCTACCTACGAGCAGTACTTC. V gene TRBV4-2 combines with J gene TRBJ2-7; D unresolved. This CDR3 contains 14 residues. V lost 0 bases, J lost 2 bases, and 8 bases lay in between. Germline V gives CDR1 LGHNA, CDR2 YNFKEQ.

The chain recombines TRBV14 with TRBJ2-2; tentative D call: TRBD1 (5 bases). Germline CDR1 SGHDN, CDR2 FVKESK. The germline V and J ends were trimmed by 4 bases and 1 base, with 7 bases remaining between them. This CDR3 is 14 amino acids long. The DNA of the CDR3 is TGTGCCAGCAGCCTGCAGGGGAACACCGGGGAGCTGTTTTTT. Its protein is CASSLQGNTGELFF.

The chain employs TRBV7-2 and TRBJ2-1; tentatively, D is TRBD2 (6 bases). Germline V gene data show CDR1 as SGHTA and CDR2 as FQGNSA. CDR3 size: 14 residues. V gave up 3 bases and J gave up 3 bases, with 9 bases separating them. CDR3 nucleotide sequence: TGTGCCAGCAGCTTCCGCGGGGACTACAATGAGCAGTTCTTC. Translation: CASSFRGDYNEQFF.